One and the same sample provided the 14 T cell receptor beta chains below, sequenced in a study of blood T cell repertoires in COVID-19. Clones were sequenced by immunoSEQ multiplex PCR, and TCRdb holds only the in-frame ones, with some missing. The sample records 150,000 to 200,000 clones, 92% being singletons. What was sequenced was peripheral blood. These receptors were taken from a young man with COVID-19, enrolled during active disease.

V is TRBV18 and J is TRBJ1-2; 9 bases are shared with TRBD1. The ends lost 6 bases at V and 4 bases at J; junction bases unmatched: 12. CDR1 is KGHSH and CDR2 is LQKENI in the germline V gene. The CDR3 has 16 residues. The CDR3 reads CASSPGTGPDRYGYTF. Written as DNA, the CDR3 is TGTGCCAGCTCCCCCGGGACAGGGCCCGACCGCTATGGCTACACCTTC.

The CDR3 is CASSPAGDRGIENYGYTF. DNA for the CDR3: TGTGCCAGCAGCCCAGCTGGGGACAGGGGTATAGAGAACTATGGCTACACCTTC. J is TRBJ1-2 and V is TRBV9; 10 nucleotides agree with TRBD1. This CDR3 is built from 18 residues. The junction had 14 bases not matched to a gene; V was cut back by 4 bases and J by 2 bases. Germline V CDR1 and CDR2: SGDLS, YYNGEE. The entire variable domain, with the rest obtained from reference TRBV9 and TRBJ1-2, is as follows: DSGVTQTPKHLITATGQRVTLRCSPRSGDLSVYWYQQSLDQGLQFLIQYYNGEERAKGNILERFSAQQFPDLHSELNLSSLELGDSALYFCASSPAGDRGIENYGYTFGSGTRLTVV.

The chain couples TRBV27 to TRBJ2-3; unclear D gene. CDR1 is MNHEY and CDR2 is SMNVEV in the germline V gene (reference sequence). The V gene lost 3 bases and the J gene lost 0 bases, with 10 bases spanning the gap. The CDR3 totals 15 residues. The CDR3 coding sequence is TGTGCCAGCAGTTTTAAACACCCTAGCACAGATACGCAGTATTTT. Translation: CASSFKHPSTDTQYF.

This sequence joins TRBV10-3 and TRBJ2-3; D perhaps matches TRBD1 (6 bases). The germline V gene encodes CDR1 ENHRY and CDR2 SYGVKD. Trimming pared 5 bases from V and 6 bases from J, leaving 12 bases between. The CDR3 spans 13 residues. CDR3 residues: CAISSPGADTQYF. CDR3 coding DNA: TGTGCCATCAGTTCGCCAGGGGCCGATACGCAGTATTTT.

The chain recombines TRBV11-3 with TRBJ2-2, with 7 bases aligning to TRBD1. V trimming: 5 bases; J trimming: 5 bases; junction bases outside the gene matches: 11. Per the germline V gene, CDR1 is SGHNT and CDR2 is YENEEA. There are 16 residues in the CDR3. The CDR3: CASSRGQARGTGELFF. CDR3 nucleotides: TGTGCCAGCAGCCGCGGACAGGCGAGGGGGACCGGGGAGCTGTTTTTT.

In DNA, the CDR3 is TGTGCCTGGACTCCGGGGACAGTGAATTCACCCCTCCACTTT. This encodes CAWTPGTVNSPLHF. The chain uses TRBV30 and TRBJ1-6; 7 bases map to TRBD1. The CDR3 totals 14 residues. J lost 7 bases, V lost 4 bases, and 7 bases had no gene match. In germline, CDR1 is GTSNPN, CDR2 SVGIG (reference sequence).

This chain uses TRBV10-3 with TRBJ1-2; 7 bases are shared with TRBD1. The germline V gene has CDR1 ENHRY and CDR2 SYGVKD. The CDR3 spans 17 residues. After removal of 3 bases from V and 3 bases from J, the junction contained 13 bases not matched to a gene. The CDR3 here is CAISDGGAFTGDYGYTF. CDR3 sequence (DNA): TGTGCCATCAGTGACGGGGGGGCCTTCACAGGGGACTATGGCTACACCTTC.

This chain links TRBV27 with TRBJ2-1; 7 nucleotides align to TRBD2. There are 15 residues in the CDR3. J was trimmed by 1 base and V by 2 bases; bases with no gene match: 2. Germline V lookup: CDR1 MNHEY, CDR2 SMNVEV (reference sequence). CDR3 sequence reads: CASSLREASYNEQFF. The CDR3 nucleotides are TGTGCCAGCAGTTTACGGGAGGCTTCCTACAATGAGCAGTTCTTC.

The V call is TRBV25-1, the J call TRBJ1-6; D is possibly TRBD1 (5 bases). The CDR3 runs to 16 residues. Trimming pared 0 bases from V and 9 bases from J, leaving 15 bases between. Germline CDR1 MGHDK, CDR2 SYGVNS. The CDR3 protein is CASSEYSAGHGSPLHF. CDR3 bases: TGTGCCAGCAGTGAATATTCAGCAGGGCATGGTTCACCCCTCCACTTT.

The gene calls are TRBV6-6 and TRBJ2-5; D not certain. Per germline, CDR1 MNHNY and CDR2 SVGAGI (reference sequence). CDR3 length: 14 residues. Trimming removed 0 bases at V and 4 bases at J, with 9 bases between. CDR3 coding DNA: TGTGCCAGCAGTTACTCTTCCCACGGAGAGACCCAGTACTTC. This codes for CASSYSSHGETQYF.

The chain is built from TRBV18 and TRBJ1-4, with 9 bases fitting TRBD1. With V trimmed by 0 bases and J by 8 bases, 4 bases remained unmatched. This CDR3 is built from 15 residues. Germline V lookup: CDR1 KGHSH, CDR2 LQKENI. The CDR3 loop reads CASSPPPGQGEKLFF. CDR3 DNA: TGTGCCAGCTCACCACCGCCGGGACAGGGCGAAAAACTGTTTTTT.

CDR3 coding DNA: TGTGCCAGCACGACAGGCGGTAGCAATCAGCCCCAGCATTTT. It codes for CASTTGGSNQPQHF. The V gene is TRBV13, the J gene TRBJ1-5, with a tentative D call TRBD1 (6 bases). CDR1 and CDR2 (germline): PRHDT, FYEKMQ (reference sequence). Trimming took off 7 bases at V and 0 bases at J, with 10 bases between the two ends. The CDR3 runs 14 residues.

The rearrangement uses TRBV28 and TRBJ2-1; TRBD2 agrees at 7 bases. The V segment lost 5 bases and the J segment 8 bases; nucleotides outside the gene matches: 15. Germline V gives CDR1 MDHEN, CDR2 SYDVKM. CDR3 size: 16 residues. CDR3 sequence reads: CASSLPSGRQRDEQFF. The CDR3 DNA reads as TGTGCCAGCAGTCTACCTAGCGGCCGACAGCGGGATGAGCAGTTCTTC.

CDR3 nucleotides: TGTGCCAGCAGCTTACTTCAGATTAACTATGGCTACACCTTC. Translating gives CASSLLQINYGYTF. The chain uses TRBV7-9 and TRBJ1-2; no definite D call. Germline V CDR1 and CDR2: SEHNR, FQNEAQ (reference sequence). The CDR3 is 14 amino acids. V was trimmed by 2 bases and J by 1 base, leaving 8 bases between them.